This entry is about one T cell receptor beta chain. The data originate from a study of response to subunit inactivated influenza vaccine. V shed 4 bases, J shed 4 bases, and the junction held 8 bases outside the gene matches. Germline values: CDR1 SGHTS, CDR2 YDEGEE. This CDR3 comprises 16 residues. Each CDR3 protein is one row after TCRdb ran MiXCR on the RT-PCR reads. The table records approximately 500,000 distinct CDR3 sequences, less than 25% of them present only once. In addition, the sample was reused for a study of T cells expressing NK-cell markers. According to that study: The authors made TCR beta cDNA libraries by 5'RACE template switching. This switching added a universal primer site and UMIs.

The chain carries TRBV5-8 and TRBJ2-3; TRBD2 matches at 11 bases. This clonotype was obtained from a middle-aged man who received an inactivated influenza vaccine. The material was CD4+ T cells sorted from PBMCs, obtained 11 to 12 days after vaccination. DNA of the CDR3: TGTGCCAGCAGCCCAGAACTAGCGGGAGTGGCAGATACGCAGTATTTT. This codes for CASSPELAGVADTQYF.